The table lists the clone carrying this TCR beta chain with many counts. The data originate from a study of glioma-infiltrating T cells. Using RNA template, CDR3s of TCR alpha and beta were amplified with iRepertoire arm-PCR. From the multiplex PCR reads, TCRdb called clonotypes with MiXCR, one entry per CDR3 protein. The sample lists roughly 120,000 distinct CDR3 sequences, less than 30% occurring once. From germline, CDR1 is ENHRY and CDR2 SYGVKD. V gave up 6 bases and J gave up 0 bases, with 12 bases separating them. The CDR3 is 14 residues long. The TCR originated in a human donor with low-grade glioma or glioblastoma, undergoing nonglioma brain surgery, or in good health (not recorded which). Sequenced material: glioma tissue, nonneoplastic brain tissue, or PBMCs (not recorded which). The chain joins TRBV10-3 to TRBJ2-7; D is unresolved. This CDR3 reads CAIRPTVSSYEQYF. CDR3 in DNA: TGTGCCATCAGGCCGACCGTTAGCTCCTACGAGCAGTACTTC.